This T cell receptor (beta chain) appears in the sequencing data of a study of T cell repertoires in cytomegalovirus infection. In the study overall: It was the public TCR beta signatures that indicated both CMV infection and matching HLA type. Study-level findings and limits: Across the ex vivo response, the dominant clonotypes were HLA-C-restricted CMV-specific TCR beta clonotypes. Frequencies of public TCR beta families were cumulated, and this identified carriers of CMV plus the relevant HLA.

One entry per CDR3 protein results from TCRdb running MiXCR on the reads. The table includes roughly 280,000 distinct CDR3 sequences, roughly 13% detected once. This clonotype was seen at least ten times. Antigen specificity is unknown. Input material: PBMCs. This receptor was obtained from a human donor in good health (CMV status not recorded). Some clones in this sample may be carry-over from other donors' samples.

CDR3 nucleotides: TGTGCCAGCAATCTAAGGGGGGCAGGTCCTCAGCCCCAGCATTTT. This translates into CASNLRGAGPQPQHF. The chain uses TRBV28 and TRBJ1-5, with a tentative D call TRBD1 (6 bases). V lost 7 bases, J lost 6 bases, and 19 bases lay in between. This CDR3 spans 15 amino acids. Germline-derived CDR1 and CDR2 are MDHEN and SYDVKM.